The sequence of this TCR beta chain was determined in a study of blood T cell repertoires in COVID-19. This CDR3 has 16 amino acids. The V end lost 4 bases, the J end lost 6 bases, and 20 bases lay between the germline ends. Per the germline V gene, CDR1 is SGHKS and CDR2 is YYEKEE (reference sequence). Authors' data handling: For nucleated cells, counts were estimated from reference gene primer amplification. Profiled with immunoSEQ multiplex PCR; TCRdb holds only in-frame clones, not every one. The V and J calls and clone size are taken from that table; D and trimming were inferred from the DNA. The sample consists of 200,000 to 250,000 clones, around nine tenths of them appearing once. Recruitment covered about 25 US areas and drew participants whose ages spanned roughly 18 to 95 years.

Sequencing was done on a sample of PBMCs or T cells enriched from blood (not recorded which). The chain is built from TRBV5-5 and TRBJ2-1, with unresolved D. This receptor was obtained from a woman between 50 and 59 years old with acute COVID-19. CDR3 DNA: TGTGCCAGCAGCCTCGCCGGAGTTGTGGATTCCAATGAGCAGTTCTTC. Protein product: CASSLAGVVDSNEQFF. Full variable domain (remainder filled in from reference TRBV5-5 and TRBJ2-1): DAGVTQSPTHLIKTRGQQVTLRCSPISGHKSVSWYQQVLGQGPQFIFQYYEKEERGRGNFPDRFSARQFPNYSSELNVNALLLGDSALYLCASSLAGVVDSNEQFFGPGTRLTVL.